The 15 T cell receptor beta chains reported below all come from one sample, sequenced in a study of technical replicates of blood from a handful of donors. Some clones are missing from TCRdb's copy, which holds only in-frame ones; the method was immunoSEQ multiplex PCR. The sample consists of 99,000 or so clones, around 96% of them appearing once. The specimen sequenced was T cells isolated from PBMCs. These receptors originate from a human donor in good health.

In its sample, this clone was seen once. The genes are TRBV5-8 and TRBJ2-3; 8 bases map to TRBD2. The ends lost 0 bases at V and 3 bases at J; junction bases unmatched: 0. The V gene's germline CDR1 is SGHTS and CDR2 YDEGEE. This CDR3 region has 14 residues. The CDR3: CASSLAGGTDTQYF. CDR3 sequence (DNA): TGTGCCAGCAGCTTGGCGGGGGGGACAGATACGCAGTATTTT. The variable domain in full, with the rest retrieved from reference TRBV5-8 and TRBJ2-3, is EAGVTQSPTHLIKTRGQQATLRCSPISGHTSVYWYQQALGLGLQFLLWYDEGEERNRGNFPPRFSGRQFPNYSSELNVNALELEDSALYLCASSLAGGTDTQYFGPGTRLTVL.

This clone was recorded only once. Here the CDR3 reads CASSLDLGQGAHQQYF. CDR3 DNA sequence: TGTGCCAGCAGCTTAGATTTAGGCCAGGGTGCCCACCAGCAGTACTTC. The V call is TRBV11-2, the J call TRBJ2-7, with D possibly being TRBD1 (5 bases). The CDR3 has 16 amino acids. In germline, CDR1 is SGHAT, CDR2 FQNNGV. V lost 0 bases and J 8 bases, leaving 20 bases between the germline ends.

The chain combines TRBV6-5 with TRBJ2-1; the D is unclear. The ends were cut back, 4 bases at V and 8 bases at J, with 21 bases in the middle. The germline V gene encodes CDR1 MNHEY and CDR2 SVGAGI. The CDR3 totals 16 residues. The CDR3 nucleotides read TGTGCCAGCAGTTTTAGTCTAGTAACCTTTGGCGATGAGCAGTTCTTC. This sequence encodes CASSFSLVTFGDEQFF.

As DNA, the CDR3 is TGTGCCAGCAGCGTAGTTGGGGAGGGTGTTACTGAAGCTTTCTTT. As protein: CASSVVGEGVTEAFF. This chain links TRBV9 with TRBJ1-1; no definite D call. Germline lookup yields CDR1 SGDLS and CDR2 YYNGEE. Trimming pared 0 bases from V and 5 bases from J, leaving 14 bases between. The CDR3 has 15 residues.

The genes are TRBV5-1 and TRBJ1-5, with 7 bases aligning to TRBD1. The V gene end was trimmed by 0 bases and the J gene end by 8 bases; junction bases not matched to a gene: 8. The CDR3 has 15 residues. CDR1 is SGHRS, CDR2 YFSETQ, per germline. The CDR3 protein is CASSLGDSPREPQHF. CDR3 nucleotides: TGCGCCAGCAGCTTGGGGGACAGCCCCAGAGAGCCCCAGCATTTT.

The chain is built from TRBV30 and TRBJ2-7, with 11 bases that match TRBD2. Germline V gives CDR1 GTSNPN, CDR2 SVGIG (reference sequence). The CDR3 totals 17 residues. Unmatched junction bases numbered 9, after V lost 0 bases and J lost 2 bases. Here the CDR3 reads CAWSVGGSGGGTYEQYF. CDR3 DNA sequence: TGTGCCTGGAGTGTAGGTGGTAGCGGGGGGGGAACCTACGAGCAGTACTTC.

The DNA of the CDR3 is TGTGCCAGTAGTATCAAGATGGGGACAGGAGGCTATGGCTACACCTTC. This translates into CASSIKMGTGGYGYTF. The chain joins TRBV19 to TRBJ1-2, with TRBD1 matching 8 bases. The germline CDR1 and CDR2 sequences are LNHDA and SQIVND (reference sequence). Unmatched junction bases numbered 10, after V lost 3 bases and J lost 4 bases. The CDR3 runs 16 residues.

The chain combines TRBV6-5 with TRBJ1-1; TRBD1 matches 9 bases. Per the germline V gene, CDR1 is MNHEY and CDR2 is SVGAGI. CDR3 length equals 16 residues. J was trimmed by 3 bases and V by 1 base; bases with no gene match: 6. CDR3 nucleotide sequence: TGTGCCAGCAGTTACTGGGGGACAGGGCTCGACACTGAAGCTTTCTTT. As protein: CASSYWGTGLDTEAFF.

This chain links TRBV5-8 with TRBJ2-1; 8 positions agree with TRBD2. The V gene end was trimmed by 3 bases and the J gene end by 7 bases; junction bases not matched to a gene: 9. CDR1 and CDR2 (germline): SGHTS, YDEGEE. There are 15 residues in the CDR3. The chain's CDR3 is CASSYLAGSGNEQFF. Here the CDR3 DNA reads TGTGCCAGCAGCTACTTAGCGGGATCTGGTAATGAGCAGTTCTTC.

The rearrangement joins TRBV19 to TRBJ1-1; 12 bases are a match to TRBD1. Unmatched junction bases numbered 1, after V lost 1 base and J lost 4 bases. Germline V lookup: CDR1 LNHDA, CDR2 SQIVND (reference sequence). The CDR3 consists of 15 residues. CDR3 protein: CASSIGDRGLTEAFF. CDR3 in DNA: TGTGCCAGTAGTATAGGGGACAGGGGGCTCACTGAAGCTTTCTTT. Based on the CDR3 plus reference TRBV19 and TRBJ1-1, the full variable domain is DGGITQSPKYLFRKEGQNVTLSCEQNLNHDAMYWYRQDPGQGLRLIYYSQIVNDFQKGDIAEGYSVSREKKESFPLTVTSAQKNPTAFYLCASSIGDRGLTEAFFGQGTRLTVV.

This clone was counted a single time. The rearrangement joins TRBV2 to TRBJ2-1, with D possibly TRBD1 on 6 matching bases. Deletions cut 11 bases from V and 4 bases from J, with 12 bases between. The CDR3 runs 12 residues. CDR1 is SNHLY and CDR2 is FYNNEI in the germline V gene. The CDR3, as DNA: TGTGCCGGACGGACAGAATACAATGAGCAGTTCTTC. Translation gives CAGRTEYNEQFF.

V gene TRBV7-9 combines with J gene TRBJ2-3, with 9 nucleotides matching TRBD1. The CDR3 is made up of 14 amino acids. The ends lost 4 bases at V and 14 bases at J; junction bases unmatched: 13. Germline CDR1 and CDR2: SEHNR and FQNEAQ (reference sequence). The chain's CDR3 is CASSSGLMGQGGYF. As DNA, the CDR3 is TGTGCCAGCAGCTCCGGACTAATGGGACAGGGTGGGTATTTT.

The rearrangement uses TRBV27 and TRBJ1-1, with TRBD1 as a possible D gene (6 bases). With 4 bases removed from V and 5 bases from J, the gap between germline ends came to 23 bases. The CDR3 consists of 17 residues. Per germline, CDR1 MNHEY and CDR2 SMNVEV (reference sequence). CDR3 region: CASSSNWGGGPRTEAFF. CDR3 DNA sequence: TGTGCCAGCAGTTCTAATTGGGGCGGGGGCCCGCGGACTGAAGCTTTCTTT.

V is TRBV7-9 and J is TRBJ1-1, with a weak D call TRBD1 (6 bases). From germline, CDR1 is SEHNR and CDR2 FQNEAQ (reference sequence). CDR3 length equals 12 residues. The V end lost 8 bases, the J end lost 1 base, and 8 bases lay between the germline ends. CDR3: CASRRGNTEAFF. CDR3 in DNA: TGTGCCAGCCGCAGGGGGAACACTGAAGCTTTCTTT.

The rearrangement uses TRBV4-2 and TRBJ2-7, with no clear D. Germline lookup yields CDR1 LGHNA and CDR2 YNFKEQ. CDR3 size: 12 residues. Trimming took off 4 bases at V and 0 bases at J, with 4 bases between the two ends. The chain's CDR3 is CASSPSSYEQYF. CDR3 DNA: TGTGCCAGCAGCCCTAGCTCCTACGAGCAGTACTTC.